The present T cell receptor beta chain was sequenced within a study of immune heterogeneity within non-small cell lung tumors. Study in general: With respect to histology, the tumors encompassed a few squamous cell carcinomas, about 9 non-squamous carcinomas and 1 not otherwise specified.

Multiplex PCR with 32 V and 13 J primers amplified TCR beta CDR3. TCRdb reprocessed the multiplex PCR reads via MiXCR and lists one record per CDR3 protein. The sample lists some 11,000 distinct CDR3 sequences, roughly 30% occurring once. Of note for this clonotype: Its antigen is as yet unknown. A much larger clone differs from this one at a single base, so this may be a read error.

With approximately 600 ng used per sample, the template was genomic DNA from bulk tumor. Collection of several biopsies per primary tumor, spaced far apart, took place during surgery. Surgery that was curative in intent was performed on patients with untreated, newly diagnosed non-small cell lung cancer. Having surgery with curative intent, the donors were patients newly diagnosed with non-small cell lung cancer. Broader study findings: A moderate but significant correlation was observed between local T-cell clonality and local tumor mutational burden (R about 0.34). Different patients shared few of their high-frequency T-cell receptor beta clonotypes.

Material: lung tumor tissue. The receptor's source is a woman aged 55-69 years with non-small cell lung cancer.

The CDR3 here is CIVVRAQAISYEQYF. The CDR3 nucleotides are TGCATCGTTGTCCGTGCACAGGCCATCTCCTACGAGCAGTACTTC. The genes are TRBV29-1 and TRBJ2-7; TRBD1 might be the D (5 bases). Germline V CDR1 and CDR2: SQVTM, ANQGSEA. This CDR3 spans 15 amino acids.